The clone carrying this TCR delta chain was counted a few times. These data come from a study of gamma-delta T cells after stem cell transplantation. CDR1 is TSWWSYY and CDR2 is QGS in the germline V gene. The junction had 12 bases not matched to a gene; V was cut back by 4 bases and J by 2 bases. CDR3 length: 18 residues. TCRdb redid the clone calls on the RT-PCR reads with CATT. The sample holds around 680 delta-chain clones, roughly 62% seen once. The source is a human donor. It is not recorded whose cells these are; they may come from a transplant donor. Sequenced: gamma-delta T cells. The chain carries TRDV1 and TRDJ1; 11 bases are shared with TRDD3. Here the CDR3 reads CALGVWYWGIALTDKLIF. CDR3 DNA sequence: TGTGCTCTTGGGGTCTGGTACTGGGGGATAGCCCTTACCGATAAACTCATCTTT.